A selection of T cell receptor beta chains follows, all from one sample in a study of T cells expressing NK-cell markers. From the 5' RACE reads, TCRdb lists one entry per CDR3 protein and no DNA. The sample features over 250,000 distinct CDR3 sequences, with roughly 4.2% in its top ten. What was sequenced was blood T cells: a sorted CD56 or NKG2C T cell subset, CD4+ or CD8+ T cells, or bulk PBMC T cells (not recorded which). The receptors originated from a woman between 18 and 70 years old in good health. The CDR3 runs from the conserved cysteine through the conserved F or W. Each record gives: J gene, V gene, CDR3 protein.

TRBJ2-1 | TRBV6-2/TRBV6-3 | CASSYSGLAGAKSSYNEQFF
TRBJ1-6 | TRBV28 | CASTGTGGESPLHF
TRBJ1-5 | TRBV19 | CASSPPGRVGSQHF
TRBJ2-5 | TRBV27 | CASSRGTVGETQYF
TRBJ2-1 | TRBV29-1 | CSAWGQTYNEQFF
TRBJ2-3 | TRBV7-9 | CASSFLADMDTQYF
TRBJ2-3 | TRBV4-3 | CASSQGLAEGGTQYF
TRBJ2-6 | TRBV7-2 | CASSIKQAGANVLTF
TRBJ2-3 | TRBV29-1 | CSVRGSFTDTQYF
TRBJ1-4 | TRBV15 | CATQRDRSTNEKLFF
TRBJ2-7 | TRBV28 | CASRSHRGSYEQYF
TRBJ1-5 | TRBV20-1 | CSALGGQVYQPQHF
TRBJ2-7 | TRBV7-2 | CASSSGTSFYEQYF
TRBJ1-2 | TRBV12-3/TRBV12-4 | CASSSPGGSRENYGYTF
TRBJ1-2 | TRBV3-1 | CASSQLRGPRGYTF
TRBJ1-2 | TRBV7-2 | CASSPETGHANYGYTF
TRBJ2-3 | TRBV12-3/TRBV12-4 | CASSPRPTDTQYF
TRBJ2-7 | TRBV7-9 | CASSAQVSEQYF
TRBJ2-5 | TRBV7-6 | CASSLQGFQETQYF
TRBJ1-6 | TRBV7-3 | CASTETRGSPLHF
TRBJ1-4 | TRBV6-1 | CASSPGHGGDGKLFF
TRBJ1-1 | TRBV7-2 | CASSFDPRGGTEAFF
TRBJ1-1 | TRBV13 | CASSLHRSAFF
TRBJ1-1 | TRBV20-1 | CSATWRTTNTEAFF
TRBJ2-1 | TRBV4-3 | CASSRLAGGENEQFF
TRBJ2-1 | TRBV3-1 | CASSQWAPTGASGRNEQFF
TRBJ2-7 | TRBV2 | CASTPGTSGSYEQYF
TRBJ1-6 | TRBV6-5 | CASSYFVGSSSYNSPLHF
TRBJ1-1 | TRBV6-5 | CASSYSRGTEAFF
TRBJ2-2 | TRBV4-2 | CASSQALLASGRLTGELFF
TRBJ1-4 | TRBV10-3 | CAISESGNEKLFF
TRBJ1-1 | TRBV20-1 | CRDLRRWRGRRDRAFF
TRBJ2-7 | TRBV29-1 | CSVTSGTSDSNEQYF